This T cell receptor (beta chain) was obtained from a study of shared clonotypes between healthy human individuals. Study-level results: Generation probabilities were higher for clonotypes shared across all four sorted-subset donors than for unshared ones.

CDR1 is MNHEY and CDR2 is SVGAGI in the germline V gene. CDR3 length: 15 residues. Trimming stripped 5 bases from V and 1 base from J, with 15 bases between. For this clone: What it binds is unknown.

The method was immunoSEQ multiplex PCR; TCRdb's version includes in-frame clones alone and lacks a portion of them. The table has roughly 2.4 million clones, approximately 96% seen once. This chain uses TRBV6-5 with TRBJ2-7; possible D gene TRBD2, 6 bases. The source material was naive CD4+ T cells sorted from blood. The subset was: CD45RA+ positively selected. The clonotype originates from a man aged 18 to 35 in good health. The CDR3 loop reads CASSPSGTGSYEQYF. The CDR3 DNA reads TGTGCCAGCAGTCCCTCCGGGACTGGATCCTACGAGCAGTACTTC.